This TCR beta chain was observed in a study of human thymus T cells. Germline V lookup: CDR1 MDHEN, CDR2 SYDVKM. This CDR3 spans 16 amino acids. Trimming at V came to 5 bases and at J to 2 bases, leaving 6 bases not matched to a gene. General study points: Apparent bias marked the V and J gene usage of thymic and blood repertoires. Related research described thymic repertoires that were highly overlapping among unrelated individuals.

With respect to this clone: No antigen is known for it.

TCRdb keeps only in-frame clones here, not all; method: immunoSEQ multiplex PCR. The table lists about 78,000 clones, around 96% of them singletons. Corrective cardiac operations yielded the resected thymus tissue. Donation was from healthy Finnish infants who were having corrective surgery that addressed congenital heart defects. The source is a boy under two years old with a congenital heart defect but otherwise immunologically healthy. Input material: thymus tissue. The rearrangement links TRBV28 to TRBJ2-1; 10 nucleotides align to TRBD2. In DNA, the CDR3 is TGTGCCAGCAGTCCGCCGACTAGCGGGCCCTACAATGAGCAGTTCTTC. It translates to CASSPPTSGPYNEQFF.